This TCR beta chain was recovered during a study of CD8 T cells in Susac syndrome (dated by TCRdb to the late 2010s). With regard to the full study: Among the sequenced Susac syndrome patients, over five had clinically active disease and roughly 8 were in clinical remission. At blood withdrawal, Susac syndrome patients were either therapy-naive, taking corticosteroids (in some cases with IVIg as well), or taking IVIg alone. Repertoire sequencing was used to test whether CD8+ T cell activation and differentiation in Susac syndrome was antigen driven. The study at large found these results: The number of individuals in the TCR sequencing and HLA analysis was recognized as being relatively small. In patients with Susac syndrome, the CD4+ T cell repertoire showed no detectable clonal expansion.

A word on this clonotype: No antigen is known for it. No quality values exist for individual bases; no much larger clone is one base distant.

Peripheral blood CD8+ and CD4+ T cells from healthy donors, Susac syndrome patients and multiple sclerosis patients were profiled by high-throughput TCR beta sequencing. The Susac syndrome patients fulfilled recently defined diagnostic criteria for either definite or probable disease. Bulk CD8+ and CD4+ T cells were purified magnetically by negative isolation, whereas CD8+ TEMRA cells were enriched by FACS. Blood was collected in EDTA tubes and processed within 24 hours, with PBMCs isolated through density gradient centrifugation. PBMCs intended for TCR sequencing were frozen in liquid nitrogen and were later thawed in a 37 degrees C water bath. Purity of sorted or isolated CD4+, CD8+ and CD8+ TEMRA cells was at least 90%. RNA was extracted using the RNeasy kit, and about 0.5 to 1 ug of the RNA was reverse transcribed with random hexamers. The immunoSEQ multiplex PCR assay, which covers 54 Vbeta and 13 Jbeta segments, was used to amplify TCR beta CDR3 regions. PCR amplification bias was corrected using a synthetic template baseline for primer optimization and computational correction. The study's own analysis went as follows. Only productive sequences were kept, with reads annotated to V, D and J genes according to IMGT and analyzed in immunoSEQ Analyzer. To calculate clonality, Shannon entropy was normalized by log2 of the number of productive unique sequences and then subtracted from one. Public and private clones were assessed among the 100 most prevalent clones of each patient and control. Clones were defined as Susac-specific if absent from the healthy and MS cohorts, from around 1,100 published viral clones and from other ImmuneACCESS disease sequences. TCRdb redid the processing of the public reads, applying fastp at Q25 and MiXCR, and retained in-frame beta chains. Identical CDR3 proteins give one entry, which carries the most common genes and DNA. These V and J calls rely on TCRdb rather than the paper's analysis. The sample records some 170,000 distinct CDR3 sequences, around 94% of which are singletons. Of the sample, around 0.095% falls within the top ten clones.

Material for sequencing was CD4+ T cells from PBMCs. The TCR sequence derives from a human donor with Susac syndrome.

The CDR3 reads as follows: CASSFLIRTDGYSNQPQHF. The nucleotides read TGTGCCAGCAGTTTCCTTATCAGGACAGACGGATATAGCAATCAGCCCCAGCATTTT. The sequence is built from TRBV12-3 or TRBV12-4 and TRBJ1-5, and TRBD1 may be the D gene, going by 6 matching bases. The CDR3 starts with the cysteine, ends with the phenylalanine, and has 19 residues. Here the CDR3 DNA is all that survives: 57 bases in frame from base 1. V and J are truncated by 3 bases and 0 bases respectively, leaving an intervening sequence of 21 bases.